The sequence of this T cell receptor beta chain was determined in a study of blood T cell repertoires in COVID-19. Across the whole study: Nucleic acid was either cDNA or gDNA, and it came from T cells, B-cell-depleted T cells, or PBMCs.

V lost 1 base, J lost 2 bases, and 12 bases lay in between. Germline V gene lookup returns CDR1 SGHTA and CDR2 FQGNSA. The CDR3 runs to 15 residues. Per the study methods: The authors estimated nucleated cell counts from reference gene primer amplification. Sequencing used immunoSEQ multiplex PCR; TCRdb keeps in-frame clones, though not all of them. The V and J calls and clone size are taken from that table; D and trimming were inferred from the DNA. This sample has about 230,000 clones; around 78% occur once, and the top ten carry about 2.5%. This TCR derives from a woman in her 70s with active or convalescent COVID-19. The sequencing input was peripheral blood. This chain joins TRBV7-2 and TRBJ2-7; D call uncertain. For the CDR3, the DNA is TGTGCCAGCAGCTTAGAACTTATCCCGACCTACGAGCAGTACTTC. Translated: CASSLELIPTYEQYF.